Following are 16 T cell receptor beta chains from one sample sequenced in a study of prognosis after radiotherapy for stage I lung cancer. Two-round multiplex PCR on genomic DNA was the method by which TCR beta CDR3 was amplified. Individual primers that were specific to each TRBV and TRBJ gene served in first-round PCR. TCRdb itself ran the multiplex PCR reads through MiXCR, one entry per CDR3 protein. The table has about 17,000 distinct CDR3 sequences, about 15% seen once. The material sequenced was PBMCs, taken before or after stereotactic body radiation therapy (not recorded which). These receptor sequences come from a donor aged 50 or older with non-small cell lung cancer.

V is TRBV14 and J is TRBJ2-3; 11 bases are shared with TRBD2. The CDR3 covers 17 residues. The trim removed 1 base at V and 3 bases at J, leaving 6 bases unmatched. Germline V CDR1 and CDR2: SGHDN, FVKESK. The CDR3 DNA reads as TGTGCCAGCAGCCAAGCCAGACTAGCGGGGACTACAGATACGCAGTATTTT. It specifies CASSQARLAGTTDTQYF.

This clonotype was seen ten or more times. At one boundary the junction diverges from the germline segment, which might be a read error. The rearrangement uses TRBV24-1 and TRBJ2-3; 11 nucleotides match TRBD1. CDR1 is KGHDR and CDR2 is SFDVKD in the germline V gene. The CDR3 is 15 amino acids. The CDR3 loop reads CATSDFGTGGDTQCF. The CDR3 DNA reads TGTGCCACCAGTGATTTCGGGACAGGGGGAGATACGCAGTGTTTT.

J is TRBJ2-7 and V is TRBV2; 10 bases line up with TRBD1. The germline V gene encodes CDR1 SNHLY and CDR2 FYNNEI. The CDR3 spans 13 residues. With V trimmed by 6 bases and J by 4 bases, 3 bases remained unmatched. CDR3 amino acids: CASRDRGSYEQYF. CDR3 bases: TGTGCCAGCAGGGACAGGGGGTCGTACGAGCAGTACTTC.

A word on this clonotype: A much larger clone lies one base from this, so it may be a read error. The gene calls are TRBV7-3 and TRBJ1-1, with a possible D match to TRBD1 (6 bases). This CDR3 is 13 amino acids long. Germline V gives CDR1 SGHTA, CDR2 FQGTGA. The CDR3 region is CASRKRGDTEVFF. CDR3 nucleotide sequence: TGTGCCAGCCGGAAAAGGGGGGACACTGAAGTTTTCTTT. Together with reference TRBV7-3 and TRBJ1-1, the CDR3 gives the full variable domain: GAGVSQTPSNKVTEKGKYVELRCDPISGHTALYWYRQSLGQGPEFLIYFQGTGAADDSGLPNDRFFAVRPEGSVSTLKIQRTERGDSAVYLCASRKRGDTEVFFGQGTRLTVV.

The gene calls are TRBV30 and TRBJ1-5, with 7 bases lining up with TRBD1. The germline V gene has CDR1 GTSNPN and CDR2 SVGIG (reference sequence). V shed 2 bases, J shed 3 bases, and the junction held 10 bases outside the gene matches. The length of the CDR3 is 16 residues. The CDR3 loop reads CAWSTPWGQYNQPQHF. CDR3 nucleotide sequence: TGTGCCTGGAGTACCCCTTGGGGACAGTACAATCAGCCCCAGCATTTT.

This clonotype has a count of ten or more. This chain connects TRBV5-4 to TRBJ1-6, with D tentatively TRBD1 (6 bases). The CDR3 has 12 amino acids. V lost 4 bases and J lost 8, with 7 bases in between. In germline, CDR1 is SGHNT, CDR2 YYREEE (reference sequence). This chain's CDR3 is CASSTGYSPLHF. The CDR3, as DNA: TGTGCCAGCAGCACAGGGTATTCACCCCTCCACTTT.

This clonotype was seen many times. The gene calls are TRBV9 and TRBJ2-6; tentative D call: TRBD2 (6 bases). Per the germline V gene, CDR1 is SGDLS and CDR2 is YYNGEE. V was clipped by 4 bases and J by 2 bases, with 10 bases between them. This CDR3 comprises 15 residues. CDR3 loop: CASSPPGAGANVLTF. The CDR3 region has the DNA TGTGCCAGCAGCCCCCCGGGGGCTGGGGCCAACGTCCTGACTTTC.

This clonotype was recorded at least ten times. The chain carries TRBV2 and TRBJ1-2; a possible D gene is TRBD1 (5 bases). This CDR3 is built from 14 residues. CDR1 and CDR2 from the germline V gene are SNHLY and FYNNEI. Trimming cost V 1 base and J 5 bases, with 11 bases left between them. CDR3 nucleotides: TGTGCCAGCAGTGAAGAGGACGACAGTTATGGCTACACCTTC. Amino acids: CASSEEDDSYGYTF.

Many counts were recorded for this clonotype. The CDR3 protein is CASSFLKLGDTEAFF. The DNA of the CDR3 is TGTGCCAGTAGTTTTTTGAAGCTTGGAGACACTGAAGCTTTCTTT. V gene TRBV19 combines with J gene TRBJ1-1; no clear D. There are 15 residues in the CDR3. From germline, CDR1 is LNHDA and CDR2 SQIVND (reference sequence). Trimming took off 5 bases at V and 3 bases at J, with 16 bases between the two ends.

The J gene is TRBJ2-3, the V gene TRBV9, with TRBD2 matching over 7 bases. V gave up 1 base and J gave up 1 base; unmatched junction bases: 9. The germline gives CDR1 SGDLS, CDR2 YYNGEE. CDR3 length equals 17 residues. CDR3 sequence: CASSVREAPLGTDTQYF. CDR3 coding DNA: TGTGCCAGCAGCGTACGGGAGGCCCCCCTCGGCACAGATACGCAGTATTTT.

This clonotype was recorded at least ten times. The chain combines TRBV5-1 with TRBJ1-6; tentatively, D is TRBD1 (6 bases). Per the germline V gene, CDR1 is SGHRS and CDR2 is YFSETQ. Trimming took off 5 bases at V and 5 bases at J, with 14 bases between the two ends. This CDR3 spans 15 amino acids. CDR3 nucleotides: TGCGCCAGCAGAATGGACAGCGCCAATAATTCACCCCTCCACTTT. It specifies CASRMDSANNSPLHF.

Judged by abundance, this clonotype is medium-sized. The chain combines TRBV6-2 or TRBV6-3 with TRBJ2-1, with 11 bases matching TRBD2. CDR1 MNHEY and CDR2 SVGEGT come from the germline V gene. There are 18 residues in the CDR3. J gave up 4 bases and V 8 bases, and 16 bases lay outside the gene matches. This chain's CDR3 is CASSMGVSLAGAYNEQFF. In nucleotides, the CDR3 is TGTGCCAGCTCAATGGGGGTATCACTAGCGGGAGCTTACAATGAGCAGTTCTTC.

This clonotype was detected many times. V usage is TRBV7-2 and J usage is TRBJ2-1; 11 bases fit TRBD1. The CDR3 runs 14 residues. With V trimmed by 1 base and J by 12 bases, 5 bases remained unmatched. Germline lookup yields CDR1 SGHTA and CDR2 FQGNSA. The CDR3 spells CASSLVRGQGVQFF. The CDR3 bases are TGTGCCAGCAGCTTAGTTCGGGGACAGGGGGTGCAGTTCTTC. Using reference TRBV7-2 and TRBJ2-1 for the parts outside the CDR3, the full variable domain is GAGVSQSPSNKVTEKGKDVELRCDPISGHTALYWYRQSLGQGLEFLIYFQGNSAPDKSGLPSDRFSAERTGGSVSTLTIQRTQQEDSAVYLCASSLVRGQGVQFFGPGTRLTVL.

This chain connects TRBV2 to TRBJ1-2; 9 bases align to TRBD1. Looked up from germline, CDR1 is SNHLY and CDR2 is FYNNEI. J was trimmed by 3 bases and V by 3 bases; bases with no gene match: 2. The CDR3 has 14 residues. The DNA for the CDR3 is TGTGCCAGCAGTGAGGACAGGGGAGACTATGGCTACACCTTC. Encoded protein: CASSEDRGDYGYTF.

In its sample, this clonotype was seen many times. V is TRBV6-1 and J is TRBJ1-6; the D gene is possibly TRBD1 (5 bases). Looked up from germline, CDR1 is MNHNS and CDR2 is SASEGT. V lost 5 bases and J 5 bases, leaving 16 bases between the germline ends. The CDR3 runs to 16 residues. The CDR3 reads CASSRGGERHNSPLHF. In DNA form, the CDR3 reads TGTGCCAGCAGTCGCGGGGGGGAGAGACATAATTCACCCCTCCACTTT.

This clonotype was recorded at least ten times. This rearrangement joins TRBV12-3 or TRBV12-4 to TRBJ2-1, with 7 bases aligning to TRBD1. V lost 5 bases to trimming and J lost 3 bases; unmatched junction nucleotides: 16. This CDR3 has 18 residues. The CDR3 here is CASSHIGPTGRVYNEQFF. DNA for the CDR3: TGTGCCAGCAGTCATATAGGCCCGACAGGGCGGGTCTACAATGAGCAGTTCTTC.